This T cell receptor (beta chain) was recovered during a study of beta chain features in type 1 diabetes. As for the study in general: On cell yields, gender and age, patients and healthy donors were similar. Overall study results and limits: There were fewer insertions and more deletions at the VDJ junctions of type 1 diabetes patients. The study found moderately but significantly shorter TCRB CDR3s in all four CD4+ subsets of Type 1 diabetes patients. In comparison with healthy donors, patients had naive, central memory and Treg TCRB repertoires that appeared more similar.

Post-sort purity exceeded 95% for all sorted populations. V was clipped by 6 bases and J by 9 bases, with 20 bases between them. CDR3 length equals 14 residues. Germline CDR1 MNHEY, CDR2 SVGAGI. Every bit of the isolated RNA underwent reverse transcription, so sequencing read expressed TCRB transcripts. Assay: immunoSEQ multiplex PCR; the TCRdb copy retains only in-frame clones and omits some. The sample yields about 340,000 clones, roughly 9% seen once. This clone was found once. Its antigen is as yet unknown. This TCR came from a man aged 25-45 years with type 1 diabetes. The chain couples TRBV6-5 to TRBJ2-5; TRBD1 might be the D (6 bases). The sequenced sample consisted of central memory CD4+ T cells from blood. CDR3 region: CASSLRGHQSAQYF. Here the CDR3 DNA reads TGTGCCAGCAGCTTAAGGGGACACCAATCGGCCCAGTACTTC.